These 20 T cell receptor beta chains were all obtained from the same sample, sequenced in a study of T-cell memory formation after mild COVID-19. TCRdb analysed the 5' RACE reads with MiXCR anew, one entry per CDR3 protein. The table records 470,000 or so distinct CDR3 sequences, around a sixth of them present only once. Sequenced: PBMCs or a T cell subset sorted from them (not recorded which). The receptors shown here come from an adult woman who had mild COVID-19 (a few samples of this study predate the infection). Cell type and time point are not known.

V gene TRBV29-1 combines with J gene TRBJ2-7, with 7 nucleotides matching TRBD1. V trimming: 8 bases; J trimming: 0 bases; junction bases outside the gene matches: 7. Germline V gene data show CDR1 as SQVTM and CDR2 as ANQGSEA. This CDR3 is 13 amino acids long. Here the CDR3 DNA reads TGCAGCTTCCGGGACAGACTCTCCTACGAGCAGTACTTC. Translating it yields CSFRDRLSYEQYF.

The chain is built from TRBV7-2 and TRBJ2-3; 8 positions agree with TRBD2. Germline-derived CDR1 and CDR2 are SGHTA and FQGNSA. Trimming cost V 1 base and J 3 bases; bases outside gene matches: 6. CDR3 size: 16 residues. In DNA, the CDR3 is TGTGCCAGCAGCTTAGGGGGTAGCGGGATTACAGATACGCAGTATTTT. Amino acid sequence: CASSLGGSGITDTQYF.

Only a few counts were recorded for this clonotype. The chain combines TRBV20-1 with TRBJ2-1, with no clear D. This CDR3 is built from 10 residues. With 8 bases removed from V and 7 bases from J, the gap between germline ends came to 9 bases. Germline V gives CDR1 DFQATT, CDR2 SNEGSKA (reference sequence). As DNA, the CDR3 is TGCAGTCCCAACGGGAATGAGCAGTTCTTC. As protein: CSPNGNEQFF.

The chain has TRBV6-5 and TRBJ2-7; the D is unclear. This CDR3 is built from 14 residues. The V gene lost 8 bases and the J gene lost 0 bases, with 14 bases spanning the gap. Germline lookup yields CDR1 MNHEY and CDR2 SVGAGI. Here the CDR3 DNA reads TGTGCCAGCCGTACAACTACGAGCTCCTACGAGCAGTACTTC. Its protein is CASRTTTSSYEQYF.

V gene TRBV20-1 combines with J gene TRBJ1-1, with 7 bases lining up with TRBD1. After removal of 2 bases from V and 0 bases from J, the junction contained 9 bases not matched to a gene. This CDR3 is 16 amino acids long. Germline values: CDR1 DFQATT, CDR2 SNEGSKA (reference sequence). The CDR3 here is CSARFGRDRMNTEAFF. CDR3 DNA: TGCAGTGCTAGATTTGGGAGGGACAGAATGAACACTGAAGCTTTCTTT.

The chain joins TRBV20-1 to TRBJ2-5; D unresolved. The CDR3 spans 9 residues. Germline V gene sequence: CDR1 DFQATT, CDR2 SNEGSKA (reference sequence). The CDR3, as DNA: TGCAGGGGCCCGCCGACCCAGTACTTC. It specifies CRGPPTQYF.

CDR3: CASSLYDREKYF. DNA of the CDR3: TGCGCCAGCAGCCTTTACGACAGGGAGAAGTACTTC. The chain employs TRBV5-1 and TRBJ2-7; TRBD1 matches 7 bases. The CDR3 is made up of 12 amino acids. CDR1 SGHRS and CDR2 YFSETQ come from the germline V gene. Trimming took 4 bases from V and 11 from J; bases not matched to a gene: 9.

This chain links TRBV6-5 with TRBJ2-7; 8 bases match TRBD1. V lost 2 bases and J lost 7; bases outside the gene matches: 7. The CDR3 extends over 14 amino acids. The V gene's germline CDR1 is MNHEY and CDR2 SVGAGI. In nucleotides, the CDR3 is TGTGCCAGCAGTTACACCGACAGGGGTAAAGAGCAGTACTTC. Residues: CASSYTDRGKEQYF.

The sample holds a few counts of this clonotype. This sequence joins TRBV29-1 and TRBJ2-5; unclear D gene. In germline, CDR1 is SQVTM, CDR2 ANQGSEA. V shed 7 bases and J shed 5 bases, with 8 bases lying between them. This CDR3 is built from 10 residues. This CDR3 reads CSGVLETQYF. In nucleotides, the CDR3 is TGCAGCGGCGTGCTCGAGACCCAGTACTTC.

This chain connects TRBV15 to TRBJ2-2, with D perhaps matching TRBD1 (5 bases). The CDR3 is 15 residues long. Germline loops: CDR1 LNHNV, CDR2 YYDKDF (reference sequence). Trimming left V 0 bases short and J 7 bases short, with 12 bases between. CDR3 protein: CATSREGPDGGELFF. The CDR3 bases are TGTGCCACCAGCAGAGAGGGGCCTGACGGCGGGGAGCTGTTTTTT.

The chain couples TRBV6-5 to TRBJ2-7; 7 bases are a match to TRBD1. The CDR3 length is 14 residues. The V and J ends lost 6 bases and 6 bases, in that order; junction bases with no gene match: 11. Germline assignment: CDR1 MNHEY and CDR2 SVGAGI. CDR3 sequence reads: CASSSATGTLEQYF. The DNA for the CDR3 is TGTGCCAGCAGCTCCGCGACAGGGACCCTCGAGCAGTACTTC.

This clonotype has more than one count but fewer than ten. The chain couples TRBV18 to TRBJ1-2; D gene uncertain. This CDR3 has 13 residues. Germline V gene sequence: CDR1 KGHSH, CDR2 LQKENI. With 2 bases removed from V and 2 bases from J, the gap between germline ends came to 6 bases. CDR3: CASSPDANYGYTF. As DNA, the CDR3 is TGTGCCAGCTCACCAGACGCCAACTATGGCTACACCTTC.

The sample holds a few counts of this clonotype. The chain employs TRBV5-1 and TRBJ2-7; 7 bases map to TRBD1. V shed 3 bases and J 4 bases; nucleotides not matched to a gene: 10. The CDR3 is 15 residues long. Germline V CDR1 and CDR2: SGHRS, YFSETQ. CDR3 protein: CASSSPGQRRYEQYF. CDR3 nucleotides: TGCGCCAGCAGCTCCCCGGGACAGCGTAGGTACGAGCAGTACTTC.

V and J are TRBV6-2 or TRBV6-3 and TRBJ2-1, with D maybe TRBD1 (6 bases). The CDR3 is 15 residues long. Trimming removed 2 bases at V and 7 bases at J, with 15 bases between. Germline CDR1 MNHEY, CDR2 SVGEGT. The CDR3 protein is CASSYGGTGRNEQFF. CDR3 sequence (DNA): TGTGCCAGCAGTTACGGGGGAACAGGGCGGAATGAGCAGTTCTTC.

There are a few counts of this clonotype. This chain uses TRBV5-1 with TRBJ2-7, with TRBD1 matching over 7 bases. The CDR3 is 15 residues long. Germline loops: CDR1 SGHRS, CDR2 YFSETQ. With V trimmed by 2 bases and J by 3 bases, 8 bases remained unmatched. CDR3 DNA sequence: TGCGCCAGCAGCTTCTGGACAGGCAGTAACTACGAGCAGTACTTC. Encoded protein: CASSFWTGSNYEQYF.

Concerning this clonotype itself: Given a much more abundant clone one base away, this may be a read error. The chain is built from TRBV20-1 and TRBJ2-5; 9 bases map to TRBD1. Germline trimming cut 3 bases from V and 6 bases from J; bases unmatched to any gene: 11. CDR3 length equals 15 residues. CDR1 is DFQATT, CDR2 SNEGSKA, per germline (reference sequence). CDR3 nucleotide sequence: TGCAGTGCTAGTACCCGGGGGGACAGGGATCAGACCCAGTACTTC. Its protein product is CSASTRGDRDQTQYF.

The J gene is TRBJ1-1, the V gene TRBV4-1; perhaps TRBD1 as D (5 bases). The CDR3 runs to 15 residues. Trimming stripped 4 bases from V and 1 base from J, with 13 bases between. CDR1 and CDR2 (germline): MGHRA, YSYEKL. For the CDR3, the DNA is TGCGCCAGCAGCCCGCCCCTTAGGGGGAACACTGAAGCTTTCTTT. It is translated as CASSPPLRGNTEAFF.

The rearrangement joins TRBV5-5 to TRBJ2-3, with 9 positions matching TRBD2. CDR1 and CDR2 (germline): SGHKS, YYEKEE (reference sequence). The CDR3 consists of 15 residues. The V segment lost 5 bases and the J segment 7 bases; nucleotides outside the gene matches: 11. The CDR3: CASRGPGLAANTQYF. The CDR3 region has the DNA TGTGCCAGCAGGGGACCGGGACTAGCAGCAAATACGCAGTATTTT.

There are a few counts of this clonotype. The chain combines TRBV7-7 with TRBJ2-6, with D uncertain. The V gene's germline CDR1 is SSHAT and CDR2 FNYEAQ (reference sequence). The CDR3 consists of 17 residues. V was clipped by 0 bases and J by 0 bases, with 9 bases between them. The chain's CDR3 is CASSLAYRGSGANVLTF. CDR3 nucleotides: TGTGCCAGCAGCTTAGCGTACAGAGGCTCTGGGGCCAACGTCCTGACTTTC. Full variable domain (rest looked up from reference TRBV7-7 and TRBJ2-6): GAGVSQSPRYKVTKRGQDVTLRCDPISSHATLYWYQQALGQGPEFLTYFNYEAQPDKSGLPSDRFSAERPEGSISTLTIQRTEQRDSAMYRCASSLAYRGSGANVLTFGAGSRLTVL.

This chain links TRBV20-1 with TRBJ2-4; 8 bases line up with TRBD1. After removal of 5 bases from V and 0 bases from J, the junction contained 9 bases not matched to a gene. CDR1 is DFQATT, CDR2 SNEGSKA, per germline (reference sequence). This CDR3 is 16 amino acids long. The CDR3 region is CSAFPGQGIAKNIQYF. In DNA form, the CDR3 reads TGCAGTGCTTTCCCCGGACAGGGTATAGCCAAAAACATTCAGTACTTC.